Listed here is a single T cell receptor beta chain. The entry originates in a study of blood T cell repertoires in COVID-19. Background on the study: COVID-19 samples from acute and convalescent phases originated in the United States, Italy and Spain.

Either two negative PCRs, clearance, or symptom resolution qualified Cohort 3 donors as recovered. Original analysis: It was from reference gene primer amplification that nucleated cell counts were estimated. The method was immunoSEQ multiplex PCR; TCRdb's version includes in-frame clones alone and lacks a portion of them. Clone size and the V and J calls come from that table; the DNA yielded D and trimming. The data hold 150,000 to 200,000 clones, with about 88% observed a single time. The source is a woman younger than 30 who had recovered from COVID-19. Sample: PBMCs or T cells enriched from blood (not recorded which).

CDR3 sequence (DNA): TGTGCCACCAGCACTCCTGTCGAGCGGAACACAGATACGCAGTATTTT. Its protein is CATSTPVERNTDTQYF. The V gene is TRBV15, the J gene TRBJ2-3, with TRBD2 as a possible D gene (5 bases). CDR1 LNHNV and CDR2 YYDKDF come from the germline V gene (reference sequence). V lost 4 bases and J 2 bases, leaving 16 bases between the germline ends. The CDR3 loop spans 16 amino acids.